The clone carrying this T cell receptor (beta chain) was counted a single time. Its matching antigen is unknown. The source of the sample is a study of graft-versus-host responses after intestinal transplantation. Assay: immunoSEQ multiplex PCR; the TCRdb copy retains only in-frame clones and omits some. Of 95,000 to 130,000 clones in the sample, 90% were seen once. The origin of this receptor is a human donor who received an intestinal transplant. This material consisted of unstimulated CD4+ T cells sorted from spleen or lymph node cells, taken before intestinal transplant.

CDR3 bases: TGTGCCAGCAGCTTACGCCCTCTAGCGGAACCCGATACGCAGTATTTT. As protein: CASSLRPLAEPDTQYF. This chain joins TRBV13 and TRBJ2-3, with 7 bases lining up with TRBD2. The CDR3 sequence is 16 residues long. After removal of 2 bases from V and 6 bases from J, the junction contained 11 bases not matched to a gene. The germline gives CDR1 PRHDT, CDR2 FYEKMQ (reference sequence).